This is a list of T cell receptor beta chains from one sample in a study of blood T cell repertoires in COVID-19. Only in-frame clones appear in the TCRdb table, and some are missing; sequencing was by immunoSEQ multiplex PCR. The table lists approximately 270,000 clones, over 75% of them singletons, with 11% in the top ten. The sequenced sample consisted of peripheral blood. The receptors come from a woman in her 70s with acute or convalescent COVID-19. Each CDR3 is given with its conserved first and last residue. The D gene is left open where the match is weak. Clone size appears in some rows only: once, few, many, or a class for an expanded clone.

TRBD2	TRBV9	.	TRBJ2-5	CASSAGTSGGSFGGTQYF	TGTGCCAGCAGCGCCGGGACTAGCGGGGGCTCATTCGGGGGGACCCAGTACTTC
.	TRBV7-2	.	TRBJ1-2	CASSLARQGKPSF	TGTGCCAGCAGCTTAGCGCGGCAGGGAAAGCCATCCTTC
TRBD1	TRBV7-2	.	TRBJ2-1	CASSFYGTGPNEQFF	TGTGCCAGCAGCTTTTATGGGACAGGCCCCAATGAGCAGTTCTTC
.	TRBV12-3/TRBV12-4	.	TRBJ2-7	CASSLTGTYEQYF	TGTGCCAGCAGTTTAACGGGGACTTACGAGCAGTACTTC
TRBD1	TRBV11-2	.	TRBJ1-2	CASSSLDRKDGYTF	TGTGCCAGCAGCTCCCTGGACAGGAAGGATGGCTACACCTTC
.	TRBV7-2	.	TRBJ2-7	CASSRVGSNSYEQYF	TGTGCCAGCTCCCGGGTTGGGAGTAACTCCTACGAGCAGTACTTC
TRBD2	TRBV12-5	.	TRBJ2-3	CASGSSQRGGTDTQYF	TGTGCTAGTGGTTCCTCTCAGCGGGGGGGAACAGATACGCAGTATTTT
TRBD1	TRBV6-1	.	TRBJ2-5	CASRQDRGETQYF	TGTGCCAGCAGACAGGACAGGGGAGAGACCCAGTACTTC
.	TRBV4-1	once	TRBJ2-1	CASSPSESDEQFF	TGCGCCAGCAGCCCCAGCGAAAGCGATGAGCAGTTCTTC
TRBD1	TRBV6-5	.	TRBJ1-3	CASRQGNSGNTIYF	TGTGCCAGCAGACAGGGGAACTCTGGAAACACCATATATTTT
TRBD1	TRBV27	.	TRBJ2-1	CASRNRGVGNEQFF	TGTGCCAGCAGGAACAGGGGAGTAGGCAATGAGCAGTTCTTC
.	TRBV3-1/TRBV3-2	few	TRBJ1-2	CASSRGGRYGYTF	TGTGCCAGCAGCCGGGGCGGCCGCTATGGCTACACCTTC
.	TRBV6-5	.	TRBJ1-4	CASRRDINEKLFF	TGTGCCAGCAGAAGGGACATAAATGAAAAACTGTTTTTT
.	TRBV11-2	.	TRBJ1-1	CASRQGKRTEAFF	TGTGCCAGCAGGCAGGGAAAGAGGACTGAAGCTTTCTTT
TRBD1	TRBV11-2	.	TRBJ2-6	CASSRGQFISGANVLTF	TGTGCCAGCAGCCGGGGACAGTTCATCTCTGGGGCCAACGTCCTGACTTTC
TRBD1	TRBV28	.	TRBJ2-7	CASSLPKPGQGAYEQYF	TGTGCCAGCAGTTTACCTAAACCGGGACAGGGGGCCTACGAGCAGTACTTC
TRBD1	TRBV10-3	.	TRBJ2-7	CAISGGTGDGEQYF	TGTGCCATCAGTGGCGGGACAGGGGACGGCGAGCAGTACTTC
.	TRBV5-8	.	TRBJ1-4	CASSPGNRATNEKLFF	TGTGCCAGCAGCCCCGGGAACCGTGCAACTAATGAAAAACTGTTTTTT
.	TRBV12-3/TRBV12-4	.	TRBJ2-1	CASSRDWEQFF	TGTGCCAGCAGTAGGGACTGGGAGCAGTTCTTC
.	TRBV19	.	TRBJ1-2	CASSTPLGYGYTF	TGTGCCAGTAGTACGCCCCTCGGCTATGGCTACACCTTC
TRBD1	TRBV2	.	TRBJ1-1	CASSGGTGSRGAFF	TGTGCCAGCAGTGGGGGGACAGGGTCTAGGGGAGCTTTCTTT
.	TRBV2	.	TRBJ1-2	CASTIPGRLPNYGYTF	TGTGCCAGCACAATCCCGGGGAGATTACCAAACTATGGCTACACCTTC
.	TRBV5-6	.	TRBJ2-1	CASSLGRGASSYNEQFF	TGTGCCAGCAGCTTGGGCCGGGGGGCCAGCTCCTACAATGAGCAGTTCTTC
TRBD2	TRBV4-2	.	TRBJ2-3	CASSQRGRGGDTDTQYF	TGTGCCAGCAGCCAACGGGGGCGGGGGGGCGACACAGATACGCAGTATTTT
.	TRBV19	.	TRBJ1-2	CASSIGGSGGYTF	TGTGCCAGTAGTATAGGCGGGAGCGGGGGCTACACCTTC
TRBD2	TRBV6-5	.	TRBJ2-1	CASSYSSSGVYNEQFF	TGTGCCAGCAGTTACTCCTCTAGCGGGGTATACAATGAGCAGTTCTTC
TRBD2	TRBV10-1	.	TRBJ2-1	CASSEGLAGGSSYNEQFF	TGCGCCAGCAGTGAAGGCCTAGCGGGGGGGAGCTCCTACAATGAGCAGTTCTTC